This T cell receptor (beta chain) was found in a study of identical twins' blood T cells (dated by TCRdb to 2012 to 2014). Background on the whole study: The approximately twelve libraries, six for the alpha chain and six for the beta chain, together yielded about 50 million Illumina reads. To assess how genetics influences repertoire formation, the study used next-generation sequencing to compare the TCR alpha and beta chain repertoires of three pairs of monozygous twins.

Concerning this clonotype itself: Its specific antigen is unknown. Per-nucleotide qualities are absent, and no much larger clonotype sits a single base away.

Study-level results and caveats: The study stated that the proposed role of the TCRalpha J segment in MHC recognition during thymic selection needs to be validated by independent studies. Twin pairs were reported to be markedly more alike in V gene usage than unrelated donors were, even when looking at non-selected out-of-frame TCRbeta clonotypes. The number of shared CDR3 clonotypes between two donors was mainly determined by the product of their cloneset sizes, and twins did not clearly deviate from this trend. Looking at the most abundant TCRbeta clonotypes, every donor had more CDR3 sequences in common with her twin than with unrelated donors. Environmental influences could not be excluded as an explanation for twin similarity, since twins were reared together.

The CDR3 numbers 14 residues from cysteine through phenylalanine. Left in the record is the CDR3 DNA by itself, 42 bases read in frame from the first base. CDR1 and CDR2, looked up from the germline V gene, are SGHDT and YYEEEE. V is reduced by 5 bases and J by 2 bases, leaving a spacing of 13 bases between them. Library preparation used 5' RACE. The reads were generated on an Illumina Genome Analyzer IIx. To prepare the RNA-based TCR cDNA libraries, a previously described protocol was followed, with several modifications. To prevent cross-contamination, sample-specific barcodes were added to both ends of each TCR cDNA library during cDNA synthesis and amplification. The published analysis was carried out like this. Between about 90,000 and nearly 550,000 clonotypes were identified per individual, and roughly 2.2 to 3.6 million CDR3-containing reads were obtained per library. Reads with improper barcode index combinations were discarded, and clonesets were then built for each library with the MiTCR software. During the assembly of CDR3 clonotypes by MiTCR, low-quality reads were filtered or rescued and PCR and sequencing errors were corrected. Artificial out-of-frame clonotypes were mapped to in-frame sequences, with one indel allowed in the CDR3, and then removed. To measure how similar V and J gene usage was between donors, Jensen-Shannon divergence was divided by mean entropy. In-frame beta chains were kept once TCRdb had trimmed the public reads at Q25 with fastp and called clones with MiXCR. Entries are consolidated by CDR3 protein sequence, retaining the most common genes and DNA. The V and J calls reflect TCRdb's pipeline rather than the authors' work. Here the sample has hundreds of thousands of distinct CDR3 sequences; 28% occur a single time. Of the sample, about 6% is held by the ten largest clones.

The donors were six healthy women who made up three monozygous twin pairs. All three twin pairs had been reared together, and it was thought likely that the same infectious agents and vaccines had been met by these twin pairs. TCR cDNA libraries were prepared from RNA that was isolated from peripheral blood mononuclear cells. Sequencing input: PBMCs. This TCR derives from a woman aged 18-55 years in good health. In this chain, TRBV5-6 is recombined with TRBJ1-2, with an unclear D gene assignment. For the CDR3, the sequence is CASRPGATNYGYTF. The sequence in DNA is TGTGCCAGCAGACCGGGAGCTACCAACTATGGCTACACCTTC. Reference TRBV5-6 and TRBJ1-2 proteins supply the regions before and after the CDR3; the full variable domain is: DAGVTQSPTHLIKTRGQQVTLRCSPKSGHDTVSWYQQALGQGPQFIFQYYEEEERQRGNFPDRFSGHQFPNYSSELNVNALLLGDSALYLCASRPGATNYGYTFGSGTRLTVV.